This T cell receptor beta chain was profiled in a study of OX40 agonist ivuxolimab in advanced cancers. Turning to the overall study: The costimulatory receptor OX40 (CD134) was targeted by ivuxolimab, a fully human IgG2 agonistic monoclonal antibody. Intravenous ivuxolimab was administered to patients every 2 weeks at six dose levels: 0.01, 0.1, 0.3, 1.5, 3 and 10 mg/kg. Patients were allowed to have had prior anti-PD-1, anti-PD-L1 or anti-CTLA-4 therapy, and around 40% of the dose-escalation patients had previously received checkpoint inhibitors. In the dose-escalation cohort, 82.7% of patients were male, and the mean age was approximately 60 years, with a range of about 20 to 79. The monotherapy dose-escalation portion (N ≈ 55 patients) of the phase I ivuxolimab trial is reported in the paper. Of the approximately 53 patients in dose escalation, approximately 20 had hepatocellular carcinoma, some 15 had melanoma, 9 had renal cell carcinoma and 9 had head and neck cancer. Peripheral TCRbeta sequencing aimed to test whether ivuxolimab altered TCR sequence diversity and caused clonal T-cell expansion. Partial responses were achieved by three dose-escalation patients, of whom one had hepatocellular carcinoma and two had cutaneous melanoma.

Results and caveats for the whole study, not just this receptor: After ivuxolimab, more expanded clones were found on average in CD8+ T cells than in CD4+ T cells. Antigen specificity was not determined for the clonally expanded peripheral T cells. Partial responders in the 0.1-3.0 mg/kg groups had among the lowest normalized peripheral clonal expansion, especially among CD8+ T cells. At doses of 0.1 to 3.0 mg/kg, clonal expansion of both CD4+ and CD8+ T cells in blood was seen between baseline and week 6. Low levels of normalized T-cell clonal expansion were also seen in some patients who did not respond.

For sequencing of the TCRbeta CDR3 region, genomic DNA was extracted from the sorted cells. The immunoSEQ Assay was used to sequence the TCRbeta CDR3 regions. Not all clones reach the TCRdb copy of this immuneACCESS table, which keeps in-frame sequences only. Checked studies attribute under half of the gap to unresolved V genes and leave the rest unexplained. This sample has 75,000 to 95,000 clones in its table, and around 92% of those were observed once. Of the sample, approximately 11% falls within the top ten clones. Patients with autoimmune disease history or receiving systemic immunosuppression were excluded from the trial. Peripheral blood for TCR sequencing was collected from all dose cohorts at baseline, on cycle 4 day 1, and on cycle 7 day 1. Samples were obtained from an open-label, multicenter, first-in-human phase I dose-escalation trial of ivuxolimab. Adults with locally advanced or metastatic melanoma, renal cell carcinoma, hepatocellular carcinoma or head and neck squamous cell carcinoma were enrolled in the trial. Before TCR sequencing, CD4+ T cells and CD8+ T cells were sorted from peripheral blood as separate populations.

Concerning this clone: The antigen it binds to is not known. No base quality values were provided; no much bigger clone lies one nucleotide off.

The source is an adult with an advanced solid tumor such as melanoma, head and neck, liver or kidney cancer. Sample: CD4+ or CD8+ T cells sorted from blood, taken in a trial of the OX40 agonist ivuxolimab.

Here is the DNA: TGTGCCAGCAGCTTATCAGGGGGCGAAGATGAGCAGTTCTTC. Translated, it reads CASSLSGGEDEQFF. This chain is built from TRBV7-9 and TRBJ2-1, and 8 bases in between align with TRBD1. Sequences SEHNR (CDR1) and FQNEAQ (CDR2) are obtained from the germline V gene (reference sequence). The germline V and J ends show losses of 2 bases and 8 bases respectively, and no gene match explains 5 bases of the junction. Taken from cysteine to phenylalanine, the CDR3 has 14 residues. Of all the DNA, just the CDR3 is kept, 42 bases in frame from base 1.